This T cell receptor (beta chain) was captured in a study of blood T cell repertoires in COVID-19 (dated by TCRdb to the early 2020s). Regarding the complete study: The collaborator samples originated in the United States, Italy and Spain and spanned the acute and convalescent phases of COVID-19. The dataset comprised deeply sampled blood TCRbeta repertoires from subjects exposed to, actively infected with, or recovered from COVID-19. The repertoires were released in a freely available public database meant as a resource for research on the immune response to SARS-CoV-2. A de-identified subject ID, COVID-19 status, age in years and sex were almost always included in the sample metadata. Where HLA class I and class II types were available, the types were taken from metadata supplied by the sample provider, not from assay-based typing. The samples were drawn from the first 160 participants of the ongoing ImmuneRACE study and from over 950 subjects provided by 6 global collaborators. The material from the prospective study consisted of cDNA or gDNA derived from T cells, B-cell-depleted T cells, or PBMCs.

The V end loses 6 bases and the J end loses 6 bases, and a stretch of 20 bases separates them. The CDR3 sequence holds 15 residues, the cysteine and phenylalanine included. The kept DNA is CDR3 alone, 45 bases in frame from the first base. The germline V gene specifies MNHEY as CDR1 and SVGEGT as CDR2. Paper-wide results and their limitations: The amount of clinical and demographic metadata varied by source and participant and was provided uncurated.

TCRbeta CDR3 regions were amplified from genomic DNA by means of the immunoSEQ Assay, a bias-controlled multiplex PCR. As for how the authors treated the data: The number of nucleated cells in each sample was estimated from the amplification of reference gene primers within the assay. To quantify the absolute abundance of each unique TCRbeta CDR3 rearrangement, sequence reads were collapsed and filtered. Productive Simpson clonality was computed per sample as the square root of Simpson's diversity index over productive rearrangements. TCRdb limited this immuneACCESS table to in-frame rearrangements with V and J called. A share of clones is missing; checked studies link under half to unresolved V genes, and the rest is unexplained. The V and J calls and clone size are taken from that table; D and trimming were inferred from the DNA. The sample records about 240,000 clones, 82% of which are singletons. Under 15% of the sample comes from the top ten.

Each collaborating institution followed its own protocols to collect whole blood in K2EDTA tubes. Collaborator samples were shipped for TCRbeta analysis as frozen whole blood, isolated PBMCs, or DNA extracted from either sample type. This clone was found once. It has no known antigen specificity. Per-nucleotide qualities are absent, and no much larger clonotype sits a single base away. The chain links TRBV6-2 or TRBV6-3 with TRBJ1-1, with a weak D call of TRBD1 (5 bases match). Sequences were obtained from peripheral blood. This TCR came from a woman in her fifties or sixties with active or convalescent COVID-19. The sequence in DNA is TGTGCCAGCAGCCCGGCCGGGGGAGGAGTTGCTGAAGCTTTCTTT. Translated, it gives CASSPAGGGVAEAFF.